This T cell receptor beta chain was captured by sequencing in a study of T cell repertoires in cytomegalovirus infection (dated by TCRdb to between 2019 and 2020). Regarding the research as a whole: The peptide stimulations were aimed at well-studied HLA-B-restricted epitopes as well as recently identified HLA-C-restricted CMV epitopes, whose presentation resists viral immunomodulation. The HLA type of each donor mattered for the analysis, because public TCR beta signatures pointed to carriage of CMV infection along with the matching HLA type.

Study-level results and caveats: Cumulative frequency of public TCR beta family members discriminated carriers of CMV infection plus the relevant HLA type in this cohort and an independent 352-donor cohort. The ex vivo response was dominated by HLA-C-restricted CMV-specific TCR beta clonotypes, which also provided the single most frequent clonotype in two of eight donors.

The sample's treatment or condition label, decoded: in vitro stimulation with specific CMV peptide epitopes to enrich CMV-specific T cells. These reads were obtained on an Illumina HiSeq 1500. The public reads were reanalyzed by TCRdb: fastp trimming at Q25, MiXCR alignment, in-frame beta chains only. Rows matching on CDR3 protein sequence are summarized as one entry with the most common DNA and genes. For this sample there are some 500,000 distinct CDR3 sequences; just under 40% appear just once. The ten largest clones take up 48% of the sample. Turning to this clonotype: Its antigen target is currently unknown. No per-base quality is available; no much larger clone lies one base away.

The source is a human donor in good health (CMV status not recorded). Some clones in this sample may be carry-over from other donors' samples. This specimen was cultured PBMCs, taken from culture after CMV antigen stimulation.

The CDR3 in this case is CASSIAGQLWNTEAFF. The sequence in DNA is TGTGCCAGTAGTATTGCAGGGCAGCTGTGGAACACTGAAGCTTTCTTT. Recombination joined TRBV19 with TRBJ1-1, and possibly TRBD1, on 5 matching bases. The trim is 3 bases for V and 1 base for J, with a gap of 15 bases between the germline ends. CDR1 and CDR2 (LNHDA, SQIVND) derive from the germline V gene (reference sequence). CDR3 length: 16 amino acids, cysteine to phenylalanine. Solely the CDR3 DNA is kept, with 48 bases framed from the first base.